This TCR beta chain was sequenced for a study of blood T cell repertoires in COVID-19. Overall study: Sites in the United States, Italy and Spain provided acute and convalescent COVID-19 samples.

All enrollees were roughly 18 to 89 years old and from some 24 US areas. Participant reports of clinical history set cohort assignment. Trimming removed 2 bases at V and 4 bases at J, with 26 bases between. The CDR3 is made up of 19 amino acids. CDR1 and CDR2 (germline): MNHEY, SVGEGT. Study processing details: By means of reference gene primer amplification, nucleated cell counts were estimated. Clones were sequenced by immunoSEQ multiplex PCR, and TCRdb holds only the in-frame ones, with some missing. That table furnishes V, J and clone size, whereas the DNA furnished D and trimming. Among 150,000 to 200,000 clones listed, about 90% were seen once.

J is TRBJ1-2 and V is TRBV6-2 or TRBV6-3; D is undetermined. Sequences were obtained from PBMCs or T cells enriched from blood (not recorded which). The clonotype originates from a woman in her fifties or sixties who had recovered from COVID-19. CDR3 DNA sequence: TGTGCCAGCAGTTACACCCTGGGGAGGCTCCAGGTTGGTGGCTATGGCTACACCTTC. Protein product: CASSYTLGRLQVGGYGYTF.